Listed below are T cell receptor beta chains from one sample, sequenced in a study of T cells after posttransplantation cyclophosphamide. Sequenced by immunoSEQ multiplex PCR; TCRdb stores in-frame clones only, minus some. This table holds about 20,000 clones, around 89% found once. The input for sequencing was PBMCs, taken roughly 350 days after allogeneic stem cell transplant with calcineurin inhibitor and methotrexate. Receptors originate from a female patient in her 30s who received an allogeneic stem cell transplant from an unrelated donor, was CMV-positive, and had acute and chronic GVHD. A subset of T cells may come from the graft donor. CDR3s include the opening cysteine and the closing phenylalanine or tryptophan. Fields, in order: D gene, J gene, clone size, V gene, CDR3 DNA, CDR3 protein. A D gene is named only where the DNA matches it firmly. For some rows the clone size is stated as once, few or many, or as a class when expanded; others skip it.

d_call: TRBD1; j_call: TRBJ1-6; clone_size: .; v_call: TRBV11-3; cdr3_nt: TGTGCCAGCAGCTTTCGACAGGGGGGAAATTCACCCCTCCACTTT; cdr3_aa: CASSFRQGGNSPLHF
d_call: TRBD2; j_call: TRBJ2-1; clone_size: .; v_call: TRBV9; cdr3_nt: TGTGCCAGCAGCGTAGGTACTAGCGAATGGTTAGATGAGCAGTTCTTC; cdr3_aa: CASSVGTSEWLDEQFF
d_call: TRBD2; j_call: TRBJ2-2; clone_size: .; v_call: TRBV4-1; cdr3_nt: TGCGCCAGCAGCCAAAAGGGACTAGCGGGAGGGGGTACCGGGGAGCTGTTTTTT; cdr3_aa: CASSQKGLAGGGTGELFF
d_call: TRBD2; j_call: TRBJ2-2; clone_size: once; v_call: TRBV4-1; cdr3_nt: TGCGCCAGCAGCCCCCAGCGGGATGATAACGGGGAGCTGTTTTTT; cdr3_aa: CASSPQRDDNGELFF
d_call: .; j_call: TRBJ1-1; clone_size: .; v_call: TRBV2; cdr3_nt: TGTGCCAGCAGCCAACAGATCCTGAACACTGAAGCTTTCTTT; cdr3_aa: CASSQQILNTEAFF
d_call: TRBD2; j_call: TRBJ2-2; clone_size: .; v_call: TRBV7-8; cdr3_nt: TGTGCCAGCAGCCCCCAACCACGGACTAGACACACCGGGGAGCTGTTTTTT; cdr3_aa: CASSPQPRTRHTGELFF
d_call: TRBD1; j_call: TRBJ1-5; clone_size: .; v_call: TRBV30; cdr3_nt: TGTGCCTGGAGTGTAGGGACAGCTGATAGCAATCAGCCCCAGCATTTT; cdr3_aa: CAWSVGTADSNQPQHF
d_call: TRBD1; j_call: TRBJ2-3; clone_size: .; v_call: TRBV27; cdr3_nt: TGTGCCAGCAGTGCACGCGGACAGGGTGCTTTTAATACGCAGTATTTT; cdr3_aa: CASSARGQGAFNTQYF
d_call: .; j_call: TRBJ1-5; clone_size: .; v_call: TRBV5-5; cdr3_nt: TGTGCCAGCAGCCGTTCCTTCGGCAATCAGCCCCAGCATTTT; cdr3_aa: CASSRSFGNQPQHF
d_call: .; j_call: TRBJ2-1; clone_size: .; v_call: TRBV7-8; cdr3_nt: TGTGCCAGCAGCCACCGGAGACTCCAGGGCATTGAGCAGTTCTTC; cdr3_aa: CASSHRRLQGIEQFF
d_call: .; j_call: TRBJ2-1; clone_size: .; v_call: TRBV19; cdr3_nt: TGTGCCAGTAGCATTGATAGAGGGACCTACAATGAGCAGTTCTTC; cdr3_aa: CASSIDRGTYNEQFF
d_call: .; j_call: TRBJ2-5; clone_size: .; v_call: TRBV11-3; cdr3_nt: TGTGCCAGCAGCTTAGAGGGGCAACCTCAAGAGACCCAGTACTTC; cdr3_aa: CASSLEGQPQETQYF
d_call: TRBD1; j_call: TRBJ1-2; clone_size: .; v_call: TRBV10-3; cdr3_nt: TGTGCCATCAGCCCCGGACAGGGGAACTATGGCTACACCTTC; cdr3_aa: CAISPGQGNYGYTF
d_call: TRBD1; j_call: TRBJ1-2; clone_size: .; v_call: TRBV6-1; cdr3_nt: TGTGCCAGTAGACAGGGGGCAGTCTATGGCTACACCTTC; cdr3_aa: CASRQGAVYGYTF
d_call: .; j_call: TRBJ2-5; clone_size: .; v_call: TRBV19; cdr3_nt: TGTGCCAGTAGTACCCCAATCGGGGGAGAGACCCAGTACTTC; cdr3_aa: CASSTPIGGETQYF
d_call: TRBD1; j_call: TRBJ2-3; clone_size: .; v_call: TRBV7-9; cdr3_nt: TGTGCCAGCAGCTCGGGACAGACTAGCACAGATACGCAGTATTTT; cdr3_aa: CASSSGQTSTDTQYF
d_call: TRBD1; j_call: TRBJ1-1; clone_size: .; v_call: TRBV6-1; cdr3_nt: TGTGCCAGCATACAGGGGGCTAGGCACACTGAAGCTTTCTTT; cdr3_aa: CASIQGARHTEAFF
d_call: .; j_call: TRBJ2-2; clone_size: .; v_call: TRBV7-8; cdr3_nt: TGTGCCAGCAGCTTAGCTAAATGGGGGCCCGGGGAGCTGTTTTTT; cdr3_aa: CASSLAKWGPGELFF
d_call: TRBD2; j_call: TRBJ2-3; clone_size: .; v_call: TRBV19; cdr3_nt: TGTGCCAGTAGTATTTCTAGCGGGAGAGCAGATACGCAGTATTTT; cdr3_aa: CASSISSGRADTQYF
d_call: .; j_call: TRBJ2-7; clone_size: .; v_call: TRBV27; cdr3_nt: TGTGCCAGCAGTTGGGTCGCAGGGAACGACTACGAGCAGTACTTC; cdr3_aa: CASSWVAGNDYEQYF
d_call: .; j_call: TRBJ1-1; clone_size: .; v_call: TRBV6-5; cdr3_nt: TGTGCCAGCAGACCATTCACAGGGATGGGGGCTGAAGCTTTCTTT; cdr3_aa: CASRPFTGMGAEAFF
d_call: TRBD2; j_call: TRBJ2-2; clone_size: .; v_call: TRBV5-1; cdr3_nt: TGCGCCAGCAGCTTGGCCGGTAGCGGGAGGGCCGGAGCCGGGGAGCTGTTTTTT; cdr3_aa: CASSLAGSGRAGAGELFF
d_call: TRBD1; j_call: TRBJ1-1; clone_size: .; v_call: TRBV5-1; cdr3_nt: TGCGCCACCGAGACAGGGCCCTCTGAGAACACTGAAGCTTTCTTT; cdr3_aa: CATETGPSENTEAFF
d_call: TRBD2; j_call: TRBJ2-7; clone_size: .; v_call: TRBV15; cdr3_nt: TGTGCCACCAGCACCTTCCTTACCGGGACTATCATCTACGAGCAGTACTTC; cdr3_aa: CATSTFLTGTIIYEQYF
d_call: .; j_call: TRBJ1-4; clone_size: .; v_call: TRBV6-4; cdr3_nt: TGTGCCAGCAGACCGACAGCAACTAATGAAAAACTGTTTTTT; cdr3_aa: CASRPTATNEKLFF
d_call: TRBD2; j_call: TRBJ2-4; clone_size: .; v_call: TRBV7-9; cdr3_nt: TGTGCCAGCAACGTAGCGGGGGGGGCCAAAAACATTCAGTACTTC; cdr3_aa: CASNVAGGAKNIQYF
d_call: TRBD1; j_call: TRBJ1-1; clone_size: .; v_call: TRBV5-1; cdr3_nt: TGCGCCAGCAGCTTGGTTGCAGGGCAGGGGGGGAACACTGAAGCTTTCTTT; cdr3_aa: CASSLVAGQGGNTEAFF
d_call: .; j_call: TRBJ2-4; clone_size: few; v_call: TRBV11-2; cdr3_nt: TGTGCCAGCAGCTCCGTCAGGGGGGTAAGGAACATTCAGTACTTC; cdr3_aa: CASSSVRGVRNIQYF
d_call: TRBD2; j_call: TRBJ2-2; clone_size: .; v_call: TRBV6-6; cdr3_nt: TGTGCCAACTCAGAAGCGGGAGGGGGCGGGGAGCTGTTTTTT; cdr3_aa: CANSEAGGGGELFF
d_call: .; j_call: TRBJ1-3; clone_size: .; v_call: TRBV6-1; cdr3_nt: TGTGCCAGCAGTGAGGGCACGATAGGAAACACCATATACTTT; cdr3_aa: CASSEGTIGNTIYF
d_call: TRBD2; j_call: TRBJ2-2; clone_size: once; v_call: TRBV7-2; cdr3_nt: TGTGCCAGCAGCTTCTCTAGCGGGAGAAACACCGGGGAGCTGTTTTTT; cdr3_aa: CASSFSSGRNTGELFF
d_call: TRBD1; j_call: TRBJ2-1; clone_size: .; v_call: TRBV5-1; cdr3_nt: TGCGCCAGCAGCTTGCTCCGGACAGGGGTAGACAATGAGCAGTTCTTC; cdr3_aa: CASSLLRTGVDNEQFF
d_call: TRBD2; j_call: TRBJ2-2; clone_size: .; v_call: TRBV18; cdr3_nt: TGTGCCAGCTCACCACCCTCTAGCGGGAGGGCCCCCGGGGAGCTGTTTTTT; cdr3_aa: CASSPPSSGRAPGELFF
d_call: TRBD1; j_call: TRBJ2-7; clone_size: .; v_call: TRBV30; cdr3_nt: TGTGCCGCCCTAAGGGACAGGGGGCATCCGTACGAGCAGTACTTC; cdr3_aa: CAALRDRGHPYEQYF
d_call: .; j_call: TRBJ2-5; clone_size: .; v_call: TRBV7-2; cdr3_nt: TGTGCCAGCAGTCCAGGCGGTGGACAGTCTTGGGCCCAGTACTTC; cdr3_aa: CASSPGGGQSWAQYF
d_call: .; j_call: TRBJ2-7; clone_size: .; v_call: TRBV9; cdr3_nt: TGTGCCAGCAGCCCCCAGGGTGTAAGCGAGCAGTACTTC; cdr3_aa: CASSPQGVSEQYF
d_call: .; j_call: TRBJ2-2; clone_size: .; v_call: TRBV5-1; cdr3_nt: TGCGCCAGCAGCTTGAATGGGGAGACCGGGGAGCTGTTTTTT; cdr3_aa: CASSLNGETGELFF
d_call: TRBD1; j_call: TRBJ2-3; clone_size: .; v_call: TRBV5-8; cdr3_nt: TGTGCCAGCAGCTCGGGACAGGGGAAAGATACGCAGTATTTT; cdr3_aa: CASSSGQGKDTQYF
d_call: .; j_call: TRBJ1-2; clone_size: .; v_call: TRBV19; cdr3_nt: TGTGCCAGTAGTATAGATCCGACTAGGGTCTATGGCTACACCTTC; cdr3_aa: CASSIDPTRVYGYTF
d_call: TRBD1; j_call: TRBJ1-4; clone_size: .; v_call: TRBV15; cdr3_nt: TGTGCCACCAGCAGATCAGGGGGCGAGGAAAAACTGTTTTTT; cdr3_aa: CATSRSGGEEKLFF